This entry lists 10 T cell receptor beta chains sequenced from one sample in a study of T cell changes during pregnancy in multiple sclerosis. Only in-frame clones appear in the TCRdb table, and some are missing; sequencing was by immunoSEQ multiplex PCR. The table shows roughly 90,000 clones, with 90% to 95% occurring only once. This material consisted of peripheral blood, taken in the first trimester of pregnancy. The receptors shown here come from a female donor with multiple sclerosis, enrolled in a pregnancy study.

The chain combines TRBV5-8 with TRBJ2-6; 9 positions match TRBD1. V was pared by 4 bases and J by 2 bases, with 4 bases of the junction left unmatched. Germline values: CDR1 SGHTS, CDR2 YDEGEE. The CDR3 consists of 16 residues. CDR3 sequence (DNA): TGTGCCAGCAGCAAGGACAGGGGAGCTGGGGCCAACGTCCTGACTTTC. The encoded protein is CASSKDRGAGANVLTF.

The V call is TRBV18, the J call TRBJ2-7; 7 nucleotides line up with TRBD1. V shed 3 bases, J shed 7 bases, and the junction held 6 bases outside the gene matches. CDR3 size: 13 residues. Germline CDR1 and CDR2: KGHSH and LQKENI. The CDR3 region has the DNA TGTGCCAGCTCACCGGTTCCAGGGGGAGAGCAGTACTTC. Translating it yields CASSPVPGGEQYF.

V and J are TRBV6-4 and TRBJ2-1, with D perhaps TRBD1 (6 bases). V was trimmed by 6 bases and J by 9 bases, leaving 15 bases between them. In germline, CDR1 is MRHNA, CDR2 SNTAGT. The length of the CDR3 is 13 residues. The chain's CDR3 is CASSGDNHGEQFF. As DNA, the CDR3 is TGTGCCAGCAGCGGGGACAACCACGGTGAGCAGTTCTTC.

The chain joins TRBV7-8 to TRBJ2-7, with D perhaps TRBD1 (6 bases). With 9 bases removed from V and 0 bases from J, the gap between germline ends came to 18 bases. This CDR3 is built from 15 residues. CDR1 is SGHVS and CDR2 is FQNEAQ in the germline V gene. CDR3 sequence: CASQPDSYASYEQYF. As DNA, the CDR3 is TGTGCCAGTCAACCGGACAGCTACGCCTCCTACGAGCAGTACTTC.

This chain links TRBV6-1 with TRBJ1-1; maybe TRBD1 (5 bases). With 3 bases removed from V and 3 bases from J, the gap between germline ends came to 8 bases. Germline V lookup: CDR1 MNHNS, CDR2 SASEGT. This CDR3 comprises 13 residues. The CDR3, as DNA: TGTGCCAGCAGTGATGGGGGGGACACTGAAGCTTTCTTT. It yields the protein CASSDGGDTEAFF.

V is TRBV6-1 and J is TRBJ2-2; 8 bases fit TRBD2. Germline trimming cut 2 bases from V and 2 bases from J; bases unmatched to any gene: 7. The CDR3 length is 17 residues. Germline assignment: CDR1 MNHNS and CDR2 SASEGT. Here the CDR3 DNA reads TGTGCCAGCAGTGAACCTCGGACTAGCTTTAACACCGGGGAGCTGTTTTTT. This encodes CASSEPRTSFNTGELFF.

This clone was picked up one time. The chain is built from TRBV5-1 and TRBJ1-4; D gene unclear. Germline CDR1 reads SGHRS; CDR2 reads YFSETQ. The CDR3 sequence is 15 residues long. Between the trimmed V and J ends, which lost 0 bases and 8 bases, there was a span of 14 bases. The CDR3 reads CASSLARRAEEKLFF. CDR3 nucleotides: TGCGCCAGCAGCTTGGCCAGGAGGGCCGAAGAAAAACTGTTTTTT. Full variable domain (remainder filled in from reference TRBV5-1 and TRBJ1-4): KAGVTQTPRYLIKTRGQQVTLSCSPISGHRSVSWYQQTPGQGLQFLFEYFSETQRNKGNFPGRFSGRQFSNSRSEMNVSTLELGDSALYLCASSLARRAEEKLFFGSGTQLSVL.

V is TRBV13 and J is TRBJ2-5, with 7 positions matching TRBD2. The CDR3 covers 15 residues. The germline V gene has CDR1 PRHDT and CDR2 FYEKMQ (reference sequence). The ends lost 5 bases at V and 2 bases at J; junction bases unmatched: 8. CDR3 sequence reads: CASSIPSGEQETQYF. CDR3 bases: TGTGCCAGCAGCATCCCGAGCGGGGAGCAAGAGACCCAGTACTTC.

The J gene is TRBJ2-3, the V gene TRBV10-1; TRBD2 aligns across 8 bases. Trimming removed 3 bases from V and 4 bases from J; junction bases left unmatched: 6. The CDR3 runs to 15 residues. Germline loops: CDR1 WNHNN, CDR2 SYGVQD (reference sequence). The CDR3 sequence: CASSEKSGGADTQYF. CDR3 in DNA: TGCGCCAGCAGTGAAAAGAGCGGGGGAGCAGATACGCAGTATTTT.

The chain couples TRBV15 to TRBJ1-2, with TRBD1 matching 8 bases. Germline assignment: CDR1 LNHNV and CDR2 YYDKDF (reference sequence). This CDR3 is built from 12 residues. Trimming at V came to 8 bases and at J to 3 bases, leaving 2 bases not matched to a gene. The CDR3 DNA follows: TGTGCCACCCAGGGACAGGACTATGGCTACACCTTC. It translates to CATQGQDYGYTF.